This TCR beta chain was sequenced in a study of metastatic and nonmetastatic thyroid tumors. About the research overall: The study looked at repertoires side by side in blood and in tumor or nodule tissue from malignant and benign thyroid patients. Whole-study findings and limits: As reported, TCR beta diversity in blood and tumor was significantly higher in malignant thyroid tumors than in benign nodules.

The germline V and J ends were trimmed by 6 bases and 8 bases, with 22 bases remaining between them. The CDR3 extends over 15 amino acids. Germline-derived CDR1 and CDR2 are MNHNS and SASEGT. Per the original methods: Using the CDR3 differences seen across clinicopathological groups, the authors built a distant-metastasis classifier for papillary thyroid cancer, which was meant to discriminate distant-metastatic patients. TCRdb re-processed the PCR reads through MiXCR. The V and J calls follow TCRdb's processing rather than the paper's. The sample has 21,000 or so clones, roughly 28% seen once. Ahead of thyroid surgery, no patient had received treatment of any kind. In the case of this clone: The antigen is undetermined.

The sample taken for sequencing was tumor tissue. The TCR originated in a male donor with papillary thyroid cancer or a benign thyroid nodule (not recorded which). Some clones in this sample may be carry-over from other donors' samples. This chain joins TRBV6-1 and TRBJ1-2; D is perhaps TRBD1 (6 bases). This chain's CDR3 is CASRPFSDSPAGYTF. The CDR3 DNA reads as TGTGCCAGCAGACCCTTCTCGGACAGCCCAGCGGGCTACACCTTC.